This T cell receptor (beta chain) was recovered during a study of post-analysis software for immune sequencing data. Broader study findings: Compared against controls, patients with multiple sclerosis displayed significantly lower normalized Chao1 diversity. Co-batched samples clustered tightly together by F measure. In patients, about 5 TRBV segments were more frequent than in controls, with TRBV5-6, TRBV5-1 and TRBV20-1 among them.

CDR1 and CDR2 from the germline V gene are SQVTM and ANQGSEA. The CDR3 has 18 amino acids. Germline trimming cut 7 bases from V and 0 bases from J; bases unmatched to any gene: 13. Prepared TCR beta cDNA libraries contained unique molecular identifiers. TCRdb reprocessed the PCR reads via MiXCR and lists one record per CDR3 protein. The sample carries hundreds of thousands of distinct CDR3 sequences, approximately 53% recorded once. A word on this clonotype: Its matching antigen is unknown.

J is TRBJ2-3 and V is TRBV29-1; TRBD2 matches at 13 bases. Sequencing used blood. The clonotype was recovered from a girl aged 5 to 17 with multiple sclerosis. The CDR3 loop is CSASGLAGVGRSTDTQYF. For the CDR3, the DNA is TGCAGCGCAAGCGGACTAGCGGGAGTGGGGCGGAGCACAGATACGCAGTATTTT.